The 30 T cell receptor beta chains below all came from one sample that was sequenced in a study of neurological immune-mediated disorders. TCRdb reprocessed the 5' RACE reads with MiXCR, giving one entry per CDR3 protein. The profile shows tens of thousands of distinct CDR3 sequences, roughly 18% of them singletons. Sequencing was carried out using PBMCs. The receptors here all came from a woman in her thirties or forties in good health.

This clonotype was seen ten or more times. The CDR3 DNA is TGTGCCAGCAGCCAAGCGACAGGCTCCTACAATGAGCAGTTCTTC. Protein sequence: CASSQATGSYNEQFF. This chain uses TRBV3-1 with TRBJ2-1; TRBD1 might be the D (6 bases). The CDR3 has 15 residues. The ends were cut back, 1 base at V and 0 bases at J, with 7 bases in the middle. From germline, CDR1 is LGHDT and CDR2 YNNKEL (reference sequence).

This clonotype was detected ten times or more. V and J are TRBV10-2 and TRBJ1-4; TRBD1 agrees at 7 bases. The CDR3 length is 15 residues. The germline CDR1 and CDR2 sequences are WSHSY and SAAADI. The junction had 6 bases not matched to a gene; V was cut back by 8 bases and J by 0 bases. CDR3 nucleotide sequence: TGCGCCAGCCGACAGGGCTCGTCAACTAATGAAAAACTGTTTTTT. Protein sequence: CASRQGSSTNEKLFF.

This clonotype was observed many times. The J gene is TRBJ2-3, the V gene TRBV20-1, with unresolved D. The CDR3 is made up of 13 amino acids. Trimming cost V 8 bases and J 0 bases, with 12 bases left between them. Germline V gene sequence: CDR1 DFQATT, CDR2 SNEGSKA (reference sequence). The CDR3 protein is CSSTVQSTDTQYF. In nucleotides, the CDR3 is TGCAGTTCCACGGTTCAGAGCACAGATACGCAGTATTTT.

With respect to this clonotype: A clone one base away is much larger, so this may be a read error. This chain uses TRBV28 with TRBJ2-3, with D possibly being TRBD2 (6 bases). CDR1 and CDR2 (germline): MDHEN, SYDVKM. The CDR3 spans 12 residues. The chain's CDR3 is CASSTSSDMQYF. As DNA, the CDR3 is TGTGCCAGCAGCACTTCTAGCGATATGCAGTATTTT.

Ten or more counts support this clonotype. This CDR3 is CASRTPRTSGFNEQFF. The CDR3 nucleotides read TGTGCCAGCAGGACCCCTCGTACTAGCGGCTTCAATGAGCAGTTCTTC. The chain joins TRBV6-5 to TRBJ2-1; 8 bases align to TRBD2. Looked up from germline, CDR1 is MNHEY and CDR2 is SVGAGI. The CDR3 is made up of 16 amino acids. Trimming took 6 bases from V and 6 from J; bases not matched to a gene: 13.

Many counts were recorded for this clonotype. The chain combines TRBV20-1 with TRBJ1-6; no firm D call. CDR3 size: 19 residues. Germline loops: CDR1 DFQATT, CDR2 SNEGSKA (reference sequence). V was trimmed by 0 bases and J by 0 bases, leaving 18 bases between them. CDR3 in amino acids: CSARDLGQTFRSYNSPLHF. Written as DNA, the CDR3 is TGCAGTGCTAGAGATCTAGGGCAGACTTTCCGCTCCTATAATTCACCCCTCCACTTT.

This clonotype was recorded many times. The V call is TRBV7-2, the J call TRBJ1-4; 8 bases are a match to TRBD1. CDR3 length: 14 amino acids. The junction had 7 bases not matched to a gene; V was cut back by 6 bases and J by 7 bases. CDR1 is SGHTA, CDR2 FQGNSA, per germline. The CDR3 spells CASRQPGTGEKLFF. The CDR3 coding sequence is TGTGCCAGCAGGCAGCCCGGGACAGGTGAAAAACTGTTTTTT. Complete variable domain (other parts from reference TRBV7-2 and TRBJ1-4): GAGVSQSPSNKVTEKGKDVELRCDPISGHTALYWYRQSLGQGLEFLIYFQGNSAPDKSGLPSDRFSAERTGGSVSTLTIQRTQQEDSAVYLCASRQPGTGEKLFFGSGTQLSVL.

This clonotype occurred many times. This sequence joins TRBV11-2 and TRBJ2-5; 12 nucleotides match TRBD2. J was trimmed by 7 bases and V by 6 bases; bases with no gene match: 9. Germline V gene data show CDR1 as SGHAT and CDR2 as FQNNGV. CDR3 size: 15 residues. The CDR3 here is CASSSSGGAIMTQYF. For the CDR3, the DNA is TGTGCCAGCAGTTCTAGCGGGGGGGCCATTATGACCCAGTACTTC.

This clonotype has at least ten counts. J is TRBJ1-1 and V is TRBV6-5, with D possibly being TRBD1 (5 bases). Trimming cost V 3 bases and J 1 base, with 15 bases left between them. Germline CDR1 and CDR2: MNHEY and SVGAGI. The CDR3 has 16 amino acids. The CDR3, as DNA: TGTGCCAGCAGTTATGGTAGTGGACAAACGAACACTGAAGCTTTCTTT. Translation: CASSYGSGQTNTEAFF.

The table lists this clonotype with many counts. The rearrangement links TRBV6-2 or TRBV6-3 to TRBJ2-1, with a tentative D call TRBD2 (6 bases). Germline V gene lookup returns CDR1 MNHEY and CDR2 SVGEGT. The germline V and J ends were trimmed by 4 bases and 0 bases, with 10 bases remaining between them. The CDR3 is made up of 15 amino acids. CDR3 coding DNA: TGTGCCAGCAGTTTATCGGGAGCCTCCTACAATGAGCAGTTCTTC. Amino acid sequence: CASSLSGASYNEQFF.

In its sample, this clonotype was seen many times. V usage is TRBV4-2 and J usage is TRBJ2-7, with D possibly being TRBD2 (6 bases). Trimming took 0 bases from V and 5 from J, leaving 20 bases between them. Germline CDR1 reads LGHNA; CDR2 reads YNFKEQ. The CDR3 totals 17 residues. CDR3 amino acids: CASSQDFGGATSHEQYF. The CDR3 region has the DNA TGTGCCAGCAGCCAAGATTTCGGAGGGGCTACTTCCCACGAGCAGTACTTC.

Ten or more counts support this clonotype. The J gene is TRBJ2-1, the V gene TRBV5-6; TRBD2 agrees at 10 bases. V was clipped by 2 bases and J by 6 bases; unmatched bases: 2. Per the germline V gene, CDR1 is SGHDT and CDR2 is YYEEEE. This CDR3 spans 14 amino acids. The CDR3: CASSLAGGPNEQFF. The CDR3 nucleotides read TGTGCCAGCAGCTTAGCGGGGGGGCCCAATGAGCAGTTCTTC.

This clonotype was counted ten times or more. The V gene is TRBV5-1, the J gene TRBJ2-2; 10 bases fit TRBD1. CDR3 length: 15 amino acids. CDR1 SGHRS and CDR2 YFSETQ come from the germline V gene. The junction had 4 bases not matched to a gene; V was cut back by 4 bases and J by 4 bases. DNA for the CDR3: TGCGCCAGCAGCGTAGGGACAGGGGTCACCGGGGAGCTGTTTTTT. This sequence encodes CASSVGTGVTGELFF.

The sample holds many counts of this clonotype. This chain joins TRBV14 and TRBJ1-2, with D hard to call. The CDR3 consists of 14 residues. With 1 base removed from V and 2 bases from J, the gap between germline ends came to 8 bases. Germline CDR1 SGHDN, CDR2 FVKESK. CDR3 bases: TGTGCCAGCAGCCAAGTCGCAGTCAACTATGGCTACACCTTC. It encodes CASSQVAVNYGYTF.

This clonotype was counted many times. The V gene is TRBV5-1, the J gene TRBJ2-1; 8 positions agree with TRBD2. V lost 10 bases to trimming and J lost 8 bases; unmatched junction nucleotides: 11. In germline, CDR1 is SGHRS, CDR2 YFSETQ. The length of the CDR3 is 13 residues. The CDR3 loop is CASGRGAQDEQFF. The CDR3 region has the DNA TGCGCCTCCGGGAGGGGGGCTCAAGATGAGCAGTTCTTC. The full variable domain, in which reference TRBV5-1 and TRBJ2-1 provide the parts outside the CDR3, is KAGVTQTPRYLIKTRGQQVTLSCSPISGHRSVSWYQQTPGQGLQFLFEYFSETQRNKGNFPGRFSGRQFSNSRSEMNVSTLELGDSALYLCASGRGAQDEQFFGPGTRLTVL.

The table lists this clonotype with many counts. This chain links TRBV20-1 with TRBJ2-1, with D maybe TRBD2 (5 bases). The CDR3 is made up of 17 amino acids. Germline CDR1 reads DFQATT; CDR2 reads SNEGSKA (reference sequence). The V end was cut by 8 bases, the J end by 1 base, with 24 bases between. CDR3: CSTPTGRGSMSYNEQFF. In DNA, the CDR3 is TGCAGTACCCCAACGGGCCGGGGTTCCATGTCCTACAATGAGCAGTTCTTC.

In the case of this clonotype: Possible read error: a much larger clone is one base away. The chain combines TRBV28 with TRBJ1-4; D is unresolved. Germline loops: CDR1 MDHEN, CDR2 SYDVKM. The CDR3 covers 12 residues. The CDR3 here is CARSSINEKLFF. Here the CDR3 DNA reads TGTGCCAGAAGTTCTATAAATGAAAAACTGTTTTTT.

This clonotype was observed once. CDR3 residues: CASSPRRTNTEAFF. DNA of the CDR3: TGTGCCAGCAGTCCCCGAAGGACAAACACTGAAGCTTTCTTT. The chain carries TRBV27 and TRBJ1-1; a weak D match, TRBD1 (5 bases). V was shortened by 5 bases and J by 2 bases, with 12 bases between the two germline ends. CDR1 is MNHEY and CDR2 is SMNVEV in the germline V gene (reference sequence). The CDR3 contains 14 residues.

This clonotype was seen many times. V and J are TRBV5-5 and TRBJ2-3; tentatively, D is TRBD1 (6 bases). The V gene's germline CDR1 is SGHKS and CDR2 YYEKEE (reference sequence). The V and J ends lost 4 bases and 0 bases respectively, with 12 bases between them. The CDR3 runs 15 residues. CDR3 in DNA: TGTGCCAGCAGCATACAGGGCCGTAGCACAGATACGCAGTATTTT. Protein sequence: CASSIQGRSTDTQYF.

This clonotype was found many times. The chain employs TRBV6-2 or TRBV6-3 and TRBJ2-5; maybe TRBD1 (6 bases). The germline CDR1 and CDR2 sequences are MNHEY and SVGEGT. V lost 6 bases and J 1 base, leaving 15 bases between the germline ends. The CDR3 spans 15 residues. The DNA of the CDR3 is TGTGCCAGCAGACACCGGACAGAATCCCAAGAGACCCAGTACTTC. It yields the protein CASRHRTESQETQYF.

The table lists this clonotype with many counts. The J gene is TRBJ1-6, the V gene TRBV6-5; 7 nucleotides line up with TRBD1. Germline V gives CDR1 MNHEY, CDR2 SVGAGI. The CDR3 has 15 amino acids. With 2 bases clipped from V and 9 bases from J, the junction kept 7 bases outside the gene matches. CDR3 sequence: CASSYTPRQGSPLHF. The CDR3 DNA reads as TGTGCCAGCAGTTACACCCCCCGACAGGGTTCACCCCTCCACTTT.

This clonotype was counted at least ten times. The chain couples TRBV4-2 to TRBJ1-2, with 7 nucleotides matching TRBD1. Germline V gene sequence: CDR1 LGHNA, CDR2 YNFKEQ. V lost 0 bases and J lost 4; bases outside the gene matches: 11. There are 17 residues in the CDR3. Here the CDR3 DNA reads TGTGCCAGCAGCCAAGAAGGACCTGGGACAGCCAGCTATGGCTACACCTTC. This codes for CASSQEGPGTASYGYTF.

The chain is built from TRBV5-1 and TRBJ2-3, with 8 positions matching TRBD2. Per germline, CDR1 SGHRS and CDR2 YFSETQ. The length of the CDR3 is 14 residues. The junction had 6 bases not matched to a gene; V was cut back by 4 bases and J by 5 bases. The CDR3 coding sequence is TGCGCCAGCAGCCCCGGGACTAGGGGAGATACGCAGTATTTT. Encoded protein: CASSPGTRGDTQYF.

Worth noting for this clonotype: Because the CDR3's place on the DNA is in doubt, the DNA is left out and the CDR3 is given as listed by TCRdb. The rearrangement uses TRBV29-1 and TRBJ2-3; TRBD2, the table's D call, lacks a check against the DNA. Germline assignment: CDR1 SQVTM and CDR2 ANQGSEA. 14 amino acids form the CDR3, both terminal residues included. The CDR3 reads CSVGPGLGTDTQYF.

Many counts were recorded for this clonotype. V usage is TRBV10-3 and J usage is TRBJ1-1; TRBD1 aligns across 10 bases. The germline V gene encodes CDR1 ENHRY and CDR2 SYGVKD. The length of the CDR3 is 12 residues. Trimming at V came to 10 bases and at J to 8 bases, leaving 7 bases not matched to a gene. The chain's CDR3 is CATTGTGAEAFF. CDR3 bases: TGTGCCACCACCGGGACAGGGGCAGAAGCTTTCTTT.

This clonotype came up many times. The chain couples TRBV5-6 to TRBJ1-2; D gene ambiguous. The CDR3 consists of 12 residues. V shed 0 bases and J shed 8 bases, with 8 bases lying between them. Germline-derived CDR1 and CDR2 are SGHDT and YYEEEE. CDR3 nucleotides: TGTGCCAGCAGCTTGGAGCCACTAGGCTACACCTTC. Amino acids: CASSLEPLGYTF.

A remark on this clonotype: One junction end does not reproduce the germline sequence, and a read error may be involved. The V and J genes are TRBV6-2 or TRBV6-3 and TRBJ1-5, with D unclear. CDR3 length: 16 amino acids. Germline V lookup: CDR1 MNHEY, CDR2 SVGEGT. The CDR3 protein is CVSSLGIRGSNKPQHF. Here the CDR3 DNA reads TGTGTCAGCAGCCTAGGGATTCGAGGAAGCAATAAGCCCCAGCATTTT.

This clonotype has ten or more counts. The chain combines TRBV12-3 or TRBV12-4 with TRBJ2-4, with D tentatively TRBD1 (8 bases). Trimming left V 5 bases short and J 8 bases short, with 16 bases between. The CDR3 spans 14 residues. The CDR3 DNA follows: TGTGCCAGCAGTCCCACAGGGGGAGGGGACATTCAGTACTTC. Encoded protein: CASSPTGGGDIQYF.

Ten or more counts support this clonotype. DNA for the CDR3: TGCGCCAGCAGCTTGGCGGTTGCGGGGGGGCTGATTGGTACAGATACGCAGTATTTT. Protein sequence: CASSLAVAGGLIGTDTQYF. The genes are TRBV5-1 and TRBJ2-3; 9 nucleotides match TRBD2. CDR3 length equals 19 residues. V gave up 0 bases and J gave up 3 bases; unmatched junction bases: 14. Germline CDR1 is SGHRS and CDR2 is YFSETQ.

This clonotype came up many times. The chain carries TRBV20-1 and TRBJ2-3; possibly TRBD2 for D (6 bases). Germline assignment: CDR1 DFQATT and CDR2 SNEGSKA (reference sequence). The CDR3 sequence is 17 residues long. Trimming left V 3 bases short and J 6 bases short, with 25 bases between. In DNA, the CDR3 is TGCAGTGCTAGGCTATATGGGGTGGCGGGGATCGCGGATACGCAGTATTTT. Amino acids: CSARLYGVAGIADTQYF.